The 28 T cell receptor beta chains listed next were all sequenced from one sample in a study of beta chain features in type 1 diabetes. Study-wide points: There was a moderate but significant shortening of TCRB CDR3s in all four CD4+ subsets of Type 1 diabetes patients.

Isolated RNA was reverse transcribed in full, so expressed TCRB transcripts were sequenced. Profiling relied on immunoSEQ multiplex PCR, and the TCRdb table lists in-frame clones only, not all of them. The top ten clones hold around 0.018% of a sample with 200,000 to 300,000 clones, about 11% of them seen once. Their recognized antigens are unknown. Material: naive CD4+ T cells from blood. The receptors were sampled from a man younger than 45 with type 1 diabetes.

A few counts support this clone. J is TRBJ2-1 and V is TRBV4-1, with D maybe TRBD2 (5 bases). CDR3 length: 15 residues. From germline, CDR1 is MGHRA and CDR2 YSYEKL. V was cut by 1 base and J by 10 bases, with 17 bases left in between. CDR3 DNA sequence: TGCGCCAGCAGCCAAGCCCCCGGGGTAGCAGGAGAGCAGTTCTTC. It codes for CASSQAPGVAGEQFF.

V is TRBV7-9 and J is TRBJ2-3; TRBD1 matches 8 bases. Trimming at V came to 4 bases and at J to 2 bases, leaving 2 bases not matched to a gene. The CDR3 has 14 amino acids. Germline V gene data show CDR1 as SEHNR and CDR2 as FQNEAQ (reference sequence). This chain's CDR3 is CASSSDRDTDTQYF. The CDR3 region has the DNA TGTGCCAGCAGCTCGGACAGGGACACAGATACGCAGTATTTT.

This clone was detected only a few times. The chain combines TRBV30 with TRBJ2-5; 7 positions match TRBD1. CDR3 length equals 14 residues. The V gene end was trimmed by 8 bases and the J gene end by 5 bases; junction bases not matched to a gene: 14. Germline V gene data show CDR1 as GTSNPN and CDR2 as SVGIG (reference sequence). In DNA, the CDR3 is TGTGCCGGGACAGTTACCAGGGGCCGGGAGACCCAGTACTTC. Protein: CAGTVTRGRETQYF.

This clone was found a few times. The chain is built from TRBV21-1 and TRBJ1-6; the D call TRBD1 from the table was never checked on the DNA. TRBV21-1 constitutes a pseudogene. CDR3 length: 13 amino acids. Written as DNA, the CDR3 is TGTGCCAGCAGCAGACGAAGGACAGCACCCCTCCACTTT. Protein sequence: CASSRRRTAPLHF.

This chain links TRBV18 with TRBJ2-7; tentative D call: TRBD1 (7 bases). The CDR3 covers 15 residues. In germline, CDR1 is KGHSH, CDR2 LQKENI. The V end was cut by 6 bases, the J end by 7 bases, with 22 bases between. Written as DNA, the CDR3 is TGTGCCAGCTCCCCGGGGGACAGCGGAAAAGGGGAGCAGTACTTC. Translating gives CASSPGDSGKGEQYF.

This clone was detected only a few times. The CDR3 nucleotides read TGTGCCAGCAGTGAAGATGCCCACGGGTACGAGCAGTACTTC. The encoded protein is CASSEDAHGYEQYF. V gene TRBV6-1 combines with J gene TRBJ2-7; D unresolved. Germline loops: CDR1 MNHNS, CDR2 SASEGT. The CDR3 loop spans 14 amino acids. Trimming removed 1 base at V and 4 bases at J, with 11 bases between.

This clone was counted between two and nine times. DNA for the CDR3: TGTGCCATGTCCGGGGTCAGCACAGATACGCAGTATTTT. Protein product: CAMSGVSTDTQYF. V gene TRBV10-3 combines with J gene TRBJ2-3; weak D call: TRBD2 (5 bases). Germline-derived CDR1 and CDR2 are ENHRY and SYGVKD. The length of the CDR3 is 13 residues. The V end lost 9 bases, the J end lost 0 bases, and 10 bases lay between the germline ends.

V and J are TRBV5-4 and TRBJ1-1; 11 bases match TRBD1. This CDR3 has 14 amino acids. CDR1 and CDR2 (germline): SGHNT, YYREEE (reference sequence). The V gene end was trimmed by 4 bases and the J gene end by 4 bases; junction bases not matched to a gene: 3. CDR3 in amino acids: CASSGDRGGTEAFF. CDR3 nucleotides: TGTGCCAGCAGCGGGGACAGGGGGGGCACTGAAGCTTTCTTT.

This clone was detected only a few times. V gene TRBV7-9 combines with J gene TRBJ1-2; TRBD1 agrees at 8 bases. The germline gives CDR1 SEHNR, CDR2 FQNEAQ (reference sequence). This CDR3 contains 15 residues. V shed 4 bases and J 12 bases; nucleotides not matched to a gene: 16. The CDR3 here is CASSSGQGYSEDHTF. The CDR3 coding sequence is TGTGCCAGCAGCTCTGGACAGGGATATTCTGAGGATCACACCTTC.

This sequence joins TRBV4-3 and TRBJ2-7, with D unresolved. Looked up from germline, CDR1 is LGHNA and CDR2 is YSLEER. V gave up 5 bases and J gave up 2 bases, with 4 bases separating them. The CDR3 contains 11 residues. The CDR3 region has the DNA TGCGCCAGCAGCGCGACCTACGAGCAGTACTTC. Protein: CASSATYEQYF.

CDR3 loop: CASSQGIRTQYF. CDR3 sequence (DNA): TGTGCCAGCAGCCAAGGTATCAGAACGCAGTATTTT. The rearrangement joins TRBV14 to TRBJ2-3; D unclear. Germline assignment: CDR1 SGHDN and CDR2 FVKESK. The length of the CDR3 is 12 residues. Trimming cost V 1 base and J 9 bases, with 8 bases left between them.

There are a few counts of this clone. J is TRBJ2-1 and V is TRBV5-4; D unresolved. V lost 4 bases and J 1 base, leaving 9 bases between the germline ends. The germline gives CDR1 SGHNT, CDR2 YYREEE (reference sequence). This CDR3 has 14 amino acids. CDR3 sequence reads: CASSIDSSYNEQFF. Here the CDR3 DNA reads TGTGCCAGCAGCATCGACTCTTCCTACAATGAGCAGTTCTTC.

The rearrangement uses TRBV6-6 and TRBJ2-5, with a tentative D call TRBD2 (6 bases). Per germline, CDR1 MNHNY and CDR2 SVGAGI (reference sequence). The CDR3 length is 12 residues. V was cut by 8 bases and J by 2 bases, with 9 bases left in between. CDR3 residues: CASAGSQETQYF. The CDR3 DNA reads TGTGCCAGCGCGGGAAGTCAAGAGACCCAGTACTTC.

The chain has TRBV4-3 and TRBJ1-2; D not certain. The length of the CDR3 is 15 residues. Per the germline V gene, CDR1 is LGHNA and CDR2 is YSLEER. Trimming stripped 3 bases from V and 8 bases from J, with 19 bases between. For the CDR3, the DNA is TGCGCCAGCAGCCAGGGCGCTCGGGAATTAGGAGGCTACACCTTC. It encodes CASSQGARELGGYTF.

The chain is built from TRBV18 and TRBJ1-6; tentative D call: TRBD1 (6 bases). The CDR3 totals 14 residues. V lost 4 bases and J lost 4, with 8 bases in between. CDR1 and CDR2 from the germline V gene are KGHSH and LQKENI. In DNA, the CDR3 is TGTGCCAGCTCACGGACAGATTATAATTCACCCCTCCACTTT. Translating it yields CASSRTDYNSPLHF.

The sample holds a few counts of this clone. The chain recombines TRBV30 with TRBJ2-2; TRBD2 is a possible D gene (5 bases). Germline V gene data show CDR1 as GTSNPN and CDR2 as SVGIG (reference sequence). The CDR3 sequence is 14 residues long. The V end lost 1 base, the J end lost 7 bases, and 13 bases lay between the germline ends. CDR3 coding DNA: TGTGCCTGGAGTGCGGGGTTTGAGGGCGGGGAGCTGTTTTTT. This translates into CAWSAGFEGGELFF.

There are a few counts of this clone. V usage is TRBV5-1 and J usage is TRBJ2-5; D remains ambiguous. The V gene lost 0 bases and the J gene lost 1 base, with 7 bases spanning the gap. Per germline, CDR1 SGHRS and CDR2 YFSETQ. CDR3 length: 14 residues. The CDR3 sequence: CASSLALGQETQYF. The CDR3 DNA is TGCGCCAGCAGCTTGGCGCTAGGCCAAGAGACCCAGTACTTC.

This rearrangement joins TRBV7-8 to TRBJ2-7; TRBD1 matches 11 bases. The CDR3 extends over 17 amino acids. Germline CDR1 and CDR2: SGHVS and FQNEAQ. V was pared by 1 base and J by 2 bases, with 7 bases of the junction left unmatched. The CDR3 loop reads CASSLVSGTGGTYEQYF. The CDR3, as DNA: TGTGCCAGCAGCTTAGTTTCCGGGACAGGGGGGACCTACGAGCAGTACTTC.

This clone was counted a few times. This chain uses TRBV7-6 with TRBJ2-5; 8 nucleotides align to TRBD1. Trimming at V came to 5 bases and at J to 4 bases, leaving 6 bases not matched to a gene. The CDR3 has 14 residues. The germline V gene has CDR1 SGHVS and CDR2 FNYEAQ. CDR3 sequence (DNA): TGTGCCAGCAGCCCCGGACAGGGCGGAGAGACCCAGTACTTC. The encoded protein is CASSPGQGGETQYF. The whole variable domain, filled in from reference TRBV7-6 and TRBJ2-5, reads GAGVSQSPRYKVTKRGQDVALRCDPISGHVSLYWYRQALGQGPEFLTYFNYEAQQDKSGLPNDRFSAERPEGSISTLTIQRTEQRDSAMYRCASSPGQGGETQYFGPGTRLLVL.

The chain carries TRBV6-6 and TRBJ2-5, with 8 bases that match TRBD2. CDR1 is MNHNY and CDR2 is SVGAGI in the germline V gene (reference sequence). The V gene end was trimmed by 6 bases and the J gene end by 5 bases; junction bases not matched to a gene: 8. The CDR3 covers 14 residues. The CDR3 region has the DNA TGTGCCAGCAGCCCCCGGGGGGGCAGGGAGACCCAGTACTTC. Protein sequence: CASSPRGGRETQYF.

The gene calls are TRBV18 and TRBJ2-5, with D unresolved. This CDR3 is built from 14 residues. The germline V gene has CDR1 KGHSH and CDR2 LQKENI. Between the trimmed V and J ends, which lost 0 bases and 1 base, there was a span of 6 bases. CDR3 bases: TGTGCCAGCTCACCACCGTCAGTCCAAGAGACCCAGTACTTC. This encodes CASSPPSVQETQYF.

There are a few counts of this clone. The chain carries TRBV4-3 and TRBJ2-1; 11 positions agree with TRBD2. This CDR3 comprises 16 residues. Germline V gene lookup returns CDR1 LGHNA and CDR2 YSLEER. V lost 4 bases, J lost 5 bases, and 7 bases stayed unmatched. The CDR3 bases are TGCGCCAGCAGCCGAATAGCGGGGGGGCCCGACAATGAGCAGTTCTTC. It encodes CASSRIAGGPDNEQFF.

This clone was seen a few times. The chain carries TRBV28 and TRBJ1-2; D is perhaps TRBD1 (5 bases). Germline V CDR1 and CDR2: MDHEN, SYDVKM. Trimming left V 6 bases short and J 5 bases short, with 10 bases between. The CDR3 totals 12 residues. The CDR3 DNA reads as TGTGCCAGCAGGAGAGACAGATATGGCTACACCTTC. This codes for CASRRDRYGYTF.

The chain combines TRBV9 with TRBJ2-3; 14 bases fit TRBD2. Germline V lookup: CDR1 SGDLS, CDR2 YYNGEE. The CDR3 is 15 residues long. The V segment lost 3 bases and the J segment 6 bases; nucleotides outside the gene matches: 3. The CDR3 reads CASSARLAGGDTQYF. The CDR3 bases are TGTGCCAGCAGCGCGAGACTAGCGGGGGGGGATACGCAGTATTTT.

The chain links TRBV5-1 to TRBJ2-5, with TRBD2 matching 10 bases. V lost 4 bases, J lost 5 bases, and 8 bases stayed unmatched. Germline V gene data show CDR1 as SGHRS and CDR2 as YFSETQ. The CDR3 spans 15 residues. In DNA form, the CDR3 reads TGCGCCAGCAGCCGGACTAGCGGAGCTACGGAGACCCAGTACTTC. Protein: CASSRTSGATETQYF.

V and J are TRBV30 and TRBJ1-6; TRBD1 might be the D (6 bases). The CDR3 has 15 residues. Trimming shortened V by 3 bases and J by 10 bases, and 19 bases separated the two germline ends. Germline lookup yields CDR1 GTSNPN and CDR2 SVGIG (reference sequence). DNA for the CDR3: TGTGCCTGGAGCTTGACGGTGAACAGGGACTCACCCCTCCACTTT. Protein sequence: CAWSLTVNRDSPLHF.

The chain employs TRBV7-9 and TRBJ2-5, with 11 bases fitting TRBD2. Looked up from germline, CDR1 is SEHNR and CDR2 is FQNEAQ (reference sequence). With V trimmed by 4 bases and J by 2 bases, 6 bases remained unmatched. The CDR3 contains 16 residues. This CDR3 is CASSSGLAGTQETQYF. The CDR3 DNA sequence: TGTGCCAGCAGCTCCGGACTAGCGGGTACACAAGAGACCCAGTACTTC. The complete variable domain, with remaining parts taken from reference TRBV7-9 and TRBJ2-5, reads DTGVSQNPRHKITKRGQNVTFRCDPISEHNRLYWYRQTLGQGPEFLTYFQNEAQLEKSRLLSDRFSAERPKGSFSTLEIQRTEQGDSAMYLCASSSGLAGTQETQYFGPGTRLLVL.

A few counts support this clone. The conserved closing phenylalanine or tryptophan is absent in this CDR3, likely reflecting a read error. The DNA is left out, because the CDR3 cannot be placed on it with certainty; the CDR3 is given as TCRdb lists it. This sequence joins TRBV6-5 and TRBJ1-1; the D call TRBD1 from the table was never checked on the DNA. Germline loops: CDR1 MNHEY, CDR2 SVGAGI. The CDR3 comprises 13 residues, both ends counted. This CDR3 is CASSYNGQSRFNI.